These 21 T cell receptor beta chains originate from one sample sequenced in a study of cytomegalovirus exposure and HLA in healthy donors. With 60 Vbeta and 13 Jbeta primers, the PCR was carried out. Sequencing was performed with immunoSEQ multiplex PCR; in TCRdb, only in-frame clones are kept and a portion is missing. The data hold around 130,000 clones, with about 84% observed a single time. Sequences were obtained from PBMCs. The receptor source for this set is a boy younger than 18 in good health and CMV-seronegative.

The chain joins TRBV5-1 to TRBJ1-4; the D gene is possibly TRBD1 (6 bases). This CDR3 is built from 13 residues. Germline loops: CDR1 SGHRS, CDR2 YFSETQ. The ends were cut back, 4 bases at V and 8 bases at J, with 12 bases in the middle. The CDR3 DNA reads TGCGCCAGCAGCAAGGGGGTATCGGAAAAACTGTTTTTT. Protein sequence: CASSKGVSEKLFF.

The rearrangement joins TRBV11-2 to TRBJ2-1, with 11 positions matching TRBD2. The V segment lost 2 bases and the J segment 3 bases; nucleotides outside the gene matches: 3. CDR1 and CDR2 from the germline V gene are SGHAT and FQNNGV. This CDR3 comprises 16 residues. CDR3 residues: CASSLTGTSGYNEQFF. CDR3 bases: TGTGCCAGCAGCTTAACCGGGACTAGCGGCTACAATGAGCAGTTCTTC.

V gene TRBV4-1 combines with J gene TRBJ2-7, with D tentatively TRBD2 (5 bases). V was clipped by 3 bases and J by 2 bases, with 14 bases between them. This CDR3 comprises 15 residues. Germline lookup yields CDR1 MGHRA and CDR2 YSYEKL. Here the CDR3 DNA reads TGCGCCAGCAGCCAGAGTCGGACTGCAGCCTACGAGCAGTACTTC. It is translated as CASSQSRTAAYEQYF.

Concerning this clone itself: The junction departs from germline at one end; a sequencing error may be responsible. For the CDR3, the DNA is TGTGCCTGGACCCAAAGTGACAGGGAGTACGGGCAGTACTTC. This translates into CAWTQSDREYGQYF. The J gene is TRBJ2-7, the V gene TRBV30; 7 bases align to TRBD1. This CDR3 contains 14 residues. Germline CDR1 reads GTSNPN; CDR2 reads SVGIG (reference sequence).

The chain employs TRBV5-1 and TRBJ2-7, with D hard to call. The CDR3 sequence is 14 residues long. CDR1 is SGHRS and CDR2 is YFSETQ in the germline V gene. Trimming cost V 0 bases and J 7 bases, with 14 bases left between them. CDR3 DNA: TGCGCCAGCAGCTTGGGCGGCCCAAGAGAGGAGCAGTACTTC. It is translated as CASSLGGPREEQYF.

The rearrangement links TRBV6-5 to TRBJ1-2; TRBD1 agrees at 9 bases. The CDR3 sequence is 15 residues long. The germline V gene has CDR1 MNHEY and CDR2 SVGAGI. Trimming cost V 4 bases and J 5 bases; bases outside gene matches: 8. The CDR3 coding sequence is TGTGCCAGCAGTTTAGTGGGACAGGGCGTTTATGGCTACACCTTC. This translates into CASSLVGQGVYGYTF.

The chain links TRBV5-1 to TRBJ2-5; 9 bases agree with TRBD2. Germline CDR1 SGHRS, CDR2 YFSETQ. With 1 base clipped from V and 5 bases from J, the junction kept 12 bases outside the gene matches. The CDR3 spans 17 residues. CDR3: CASSLLGNAGGPETQYF. The CDR3, as DNA: TGCGCCAGCAGCTTGCTAGGGAATGCGGGAGGGCCGGAGACCCAGTACTTC. The full variable domain, completed using reference TRBV5-1 and TRBJ2-5, is KAGVTQTPRYLIKTRGQQVTLSCSPISGHRSVSWYQQTPGQGLQFLFEYFSETQRNKGNFPGRFSGRQFSNSRSEMNVSTLELGDSALYLCASSLLGNAGGPETQYFGPGTRLLVL.

The V gene is TRBV19, the J gene TRBJ2-3; the D is unclear. Trimming removed 5 bases at V and 4 bases at J, with 25 bases between. This CDR3 is built from 18 residues. Germline V gene sequence: CDR1 LNHDA, CDR2 SQIVND (reference sequence). CDR3 amino acids: CASSSSGTPLPGADTQYF. The CDR3 bases are TGTGCCAGTAGTTCTTCCGGAACGCCATTACCCGGAGCAGATACGCAGTATTTT.

This clone has only a few counts. The V and J genes are TRBV15 and TRBJ1-1; the match to TRBD1 covers 10 bases. With V trimmed by 2 bases and J by 4 bases, 7 bases remained unmatched. The CDR3 is 16 residues long. Germline V CDR1 and CDR2: LNHNV, YYDKDF (reference sequence). The CDR3: CATSRLDRGPGTEAFF. In DNA, the CDR3 is TGTGCCACCAGCAGACTTGACAGGGGGCCGGGCACTGAAGCTTTCTTT.

V gene TRBV5-4 combines with J gene TRBJ2-2, with D tentatively TRBD1 (6 bases). The CDR3 totals 16 residues. Germline V CDR1 and CDR2: SGHNT, YYREEE (reference sequence). With 4 bases removed from V and 1 base from J, the gap between germline ends came to 14 bases. CDR3 region: CASSRMGTLNTGELFF. CDR3 DNA sequence: TGTGCCAGCAGCCGAATGGGGACATTGAACACCGGGGAGCTGTTTTTT. The full variable domain, with the rest looked up from reference TRBV5-4 and TRBJ2-2, is ETGVTQSPTHLIKTRGQQVTLRCSSQSGHNTVSWYQQALGQGPQFIFQYYREEENGRGNFPPRFSGLQFPNYSSELNVNALELDDSALYLCASSRMGTLNTGELFFGEGSRLTVL.

The table lists this clone with a count of one. Here the CDR3 DNA reads TGTGCCAGCAGTGAGTCCCCCGGGAGAAAAGGCGAGCAGTACTTC. It yields the protein CASSESPGRKGEQYF. The chain has TRBV25-1 and TRBJ2-7, with a tentative D call TRBD2 (6 bases). This CDR3 comprises 15 residues. V was clipped by 3 bases and J by 6 bases, with 18 bases between them. Germline loops: CDR1 MGHDK, CDR2 SYGVNS.

The chain combines TRBV4-1 with TRBJ2-7, with D possibly being TRBD2 (5 bases). The length of the CDR3 is 15 residues. The germline CDR1 and CDR2 sequences are MGHRA and YSYEKL. V shed 0 bases and J shed 7 bases, with 16 bases lying between them. The CDR3 DNA sequence: TGCGCCAGCAGCCAAGATGAGGGCTCCCTGAGTGAGCAGTACTTC. Amino acid sequence: CASSQDEGSLSEQYF.

The rearrangement uses TRBV5-6 and TRBJ1-5, with D tentatively TRBD1 (6 bases). Trimming removed 0 bases from V and 4 bases from J, with 11 bases in between. CDR1 is SGHDT, CDR2 YYEEEE, per germline. The CDR3 covers 15 residues. CDR3 in amino acids: CASSLAVGGNQPQHF. CDR3 nucleotides: TGTGCCAGCAGCTTGGCCGTAGGGGGTAATCAGCCCCAGCATTTT.

This chain links TRBV6-1 with TRBJ1-5, with D hard to call. CDR3 length: 14 residues. The germline V gene has CDR1 MNHNS and CDR2 SASEGT. V lost 0 bases and J lost 6, with 9 bases in between. CDR3 region: CASSEAVEGQPQHF. As DNA, the CDR3 is TGTGCCAGCAGTGAAGCGGTCGAGGGTCAGCCCCAGCATTTT.

The V gene is TRBV5-6, the J gene TRBJ2-7, with 10 bases lining up with TRBD1. The V and J ends lost 3 bases and 4 bases, in that order; junction bases with no gene match: 10. This CDR3 has 16 amino acids. CDR1 and CDR2 from the germline V gene are SGHDT and YYEEEE. CDR3 DNA sequence: TGTGCCAGCAGCTCCCGGGGGACAGGGGACATGTACGAGCAGTACTTC. Translating gives CASSSRGTGDMYEQYF.

V is TRBV5-1 and J is TRBJ2-7; D might be TRBD2 (5 bases). Germline CDR1 SGHRS, CDR2 YFSETQ. V dropped 4 bases and J dropped 6 bases, with 14 bases sitting between them. This CDR3 contains 13 residues. The CDR3 spells CASSPGWRGEQYF. The CDR3 DNA follows: TGCGCCAGCAGCCCGGGGTGGAGAGGCGAGCAGTACTTC.

The chain links TRBV5-1 to TRBJ1-1, with 7 bases fitting TRBD1. The V segment lost 4 bases and the J segment 7 bases; nucleotides outside the gene matches: 10. Germline V gives CDR1 SGHRS, CDR2 YFSETQ. The CDR3 has 14 residues. The CDR3 loop is CASSANPGQIEAFF. The CDR3 DNA reads TGCGCCAGCAGCGCAAATCCGGGACAGATTGAAGCTTTCTTT. The entire variable domain, with the rest obtained from reference TRBV5-1 and TRBJ1-1, is as follows: KAGVTQTPRYLIKTRGQQVTLSCSPISGHRSVSWYQQTPGQGLQFLFEYFSETQRNKGNFPGRFSGRQFSNSRSEMNVSTLELGDSALYLCASSANPGQIEAFFGQGTRLTVV.

The J gene is TRBJ2-7, the V gene TRBV28; D is perhaps TRBD2 (5 bases). Trimming shortened V by 2 bases and J by 3 bases, and 8 bases separated the two germline ends. The CDR3 is 13 residues long. Per the germline V gene, CDR1 is MDHEN and CDR2 is SYDVKM. The CDR3 region is CASSLQRLYEQYF. In DNA, the CDR3 is TGTGCCAGCAGTTTACAGCGGCTCTACGAGCAGTACTTC.

This clone was counted between two and nine times. The chain links TRBV7-9 to TRBJ2-6; 8 bases match TRBD2. V trimming: 6 bases; J trimming: 2 bases; junction bases outside the gene matches: 9. CDR1 and CDR2 (germline): SEHNR, FQNEAQ (reference sequence). The CDR3 is 17 amino acids. The CDR3 DNA reads as TGTGCCAGCAGTTCAAGCGGGAGAGTGGCTGGGGCCAACGTCCTGACTTTC. It translates to CASSSSGRVAGANVLTF.

The chain recombines TRBV30 with TRBJ2-1, with no clear D. Trimming took off 3 bases at V and 5 bases at J, with 14 bases between the two ends. The CDR3 is made up of 14 amino acids. The V gene's germline CDR1 is GTSNPN and CDR2 SVGIG (reference sequence). DNA for the CDR3: TGTGCCTGGAGAGACTCCAAACGTCACAATGAGCAGTTCTTC. Its protein is CAWRDSKRHNEQFF.

The chain recombines TRBV6-6 with TRBJ1-2; D gene uncertain. V lost 6 bases and J 5 bases, leaving 19 bases between the germline ends. The length of the CDR3 is 15 residues. Germline lookup yields CDR1 MNHNY and CDR2 SVGAGI (reference sequence). CDR3 sequence (DNA): TGTGCCAGCAGCCATCCAGGCTTGTCTACTTATGGCTACACCTTC. Its translation is CASSHPGLSTYGYTF.